These 30 T cell receptor beta chains share one sample of origin, sequenced in a study of beta chain features in type 1 diabetes. Reverse transcribing all isolated RNA meant expressed TCRB transcripts were sequenced. The protocol was immunoSEQ multiplex PCR, while the TCRdb copy is restricted to in-frame clones and leaves out a portion. Among about 330,000 clones listed, about 10% were seen once. Sample: naive CD4+ T cells from blood. All receptors come from a woman aged 25-40 years in good health.

The chain employs TRBV11-2 and TRBJ2-5; no clear D. The CDR3 loop spans 16 amino acids. The germline V gene encodes CDR1 SGHAT and CDR2 FQNNGV. With 1 base removed from V and 2 bases from J, the gap between germline ends came to 14 bases. CDR3: CASSLVVRGPQETQYF. The DNA of the CDR3 is TGTGCCAGCAGCTTAGTTGTGCGCGGTCCACAAGAGACCCAGTACTTC. Complete variable domain (other parts from reference TRBV11-2 and TRBJ2-5): EAGVAQSPRYKIIEKRQSVAFWCNPISGHATLYWYQQILGQGPKLLIQFQNNGVVDDSQLPKDRFSAERLKGVDSTLKIQPAKLEDSAVYLCASSLVVRGPQETQYFGPGTRLLVL.

This clone occurred a few times. The chain combines TRBV5-4 with TRBJ2-7; no clear D gene. This CDR3 spans 12 amino acids. Trimming left V 4 bases short and J 3 bases short, with 8 bases between. Germline V gives CDR1 SGHNT, CDR2 YYREEE (reference sequence). The CDR3, as DNA: TGTGCCAGCAGCCAAGACTTCTACGAGCAGTACTTC. This gives the protein CASSQDFYEQYF.

V is TRBV15 and J is TRBJ1-2; 9 bases map to TRBD1. The CDR3 is made up of 13 amino acids. V lost 5 bases and J lost 6; bases outside the gene matches: 4. CDR1 LNHNV and CDR2 YYDKDF come from the germline V gene (reference sequence). The CDR3 sequence is CATSGRTGDGYTF. The CDR3 nucleotides read TGTGCCACCAGCGGACGGACAGGGGATGGCTACACCTTC.

This clone turned up a few times. The V gene is TRBV7-3, the J gene TRBJ2-7; TRBD2 aligns across 7 bases. Germline V gene sequence: CDR1 SGHTA, CDR2 FQGTGA. The CDR3 loop spans 17 amino acids. V gave up 0 bases and J gave up 2 bases; unmatched junction bases: 10. The CDR3 is CASSLTLSSGLPYEQYF. CDR3 nucleotide sequence: TGTGCCAGCAGCTTAACTCTGTCTAGCGGACTCCCCTACGAGCAGTACTTC.

The V call is TRBV7-9, the J call TRBJ1-5; D is unclear. Germline-derived CDR1 and CDR2 are SEHNR and FQNEAQ (reference sequence). V was clipped by 1 base and J by 5 bases, with 9 bases between them. The CDR3 totals 14 residues. The CDR3 sequence is CASSLGGAYQPQHF. The CDR3 nucleotides are TGTGCCAGCAGCTTAGGGGGAGCCTATCAGCCCCAGCATTTT. Supplemented by reference TRBV7-9 and TRBJ1-5, the full variable domain reads DTGVSQNPRHKITKRGQNVTFRCDPISEHNRLYWYRQTLGQGPEFLTYFQNEAQLEKSRLLSDRFSAERPKGSFSTLEIQRTEQGDSAMYLCASSLGGAYQPQHFGDGTRLSIL.

The V gene is TRBV28, the J gene TRBJ2-5; 9 nucleotides agree with TRBD1. Trimming at V came to 6 bases and at J to 0 bases, leaving 8 bases not matched to a gene. CDR1 is MDHEN and CDR2 is SYDVKM in the germline V gene. CDR3 size: 16 residues. DNA for the CDR3: TGTGCCAGCAGATCAACCGGGACAGGGTACCAAGAGACCCAGTACTTC. Its translation is CASRSTGTGYQETQYF.

This sequence joins TRBV14 and TRBJ2-1; 8 bases agree with TRBD2. The germline CDR1 and CDR2 sequences are SGHDN and FVKESK. The V and J ends lost 1 base and 4 bases, in that order; junction bases with no gene match: 3. The CDR3 spans 15 residues. The CDR3 coding sequence is TGTGCCAGCAGCCAAGGGACTAGCTCATACAATGAGCAGTTCTTC. Its protein is CASSQGTSSYNEQFF.

Comments on this clone: Other DNA sequences in this sample translate to the same CDR3. The DNA for the CDR3 is TGTGCCAGCAGTCCAACATCCTACGAGCAGTACTTC. Translating it yields CASSPTSYEQYF. The chain uses TRBV7-2 and TRBJ2-7; no definite D call. Germline V gene data show CDR1 as SGHTA and CDR2 as FQGNSA. The V end was cut by 6 bases, the J end by 1 base, with 7 bases between. This CDR3 has 12 amino acids.

This clone was observed a few times. The V call is TRBV13, the J call TRBJ1-1; unclear D gene. The CDR3 is made up of 14 amino acids. From germline, CDR1 is PRHDT and CDR2 FYEKMQ (reference sequence). Trimming left V 0 bases short and J 6 bases short, with 11 bases between. CDR3 amino acids: CASSLGSWQAEAFF. CDR3 DNA: TGTGCCAGCAGCTTAGGCAGTTGGCAGGCTGAAGCTTTCTTT.

This clone showed up just a few times. This sample also contains other DNA sequences that code for the same CDR3. V is TRBV5-1 and J is TRBJ2-7; 7 bases are a match to TRBD2. Trimming took 0 bases from V and 0 from J; bases not matched to a gene: 0. The germline V gene has CDR1 SGHRS and CDR2 YFSETQ. The CDR3 is 14 residues long. The CDR3 reads CASSLVAGSYEQYF. CDR3 bases: TGCGCCAGCAGCTTGGTAGCGGGCTCCTACGAGCAGTACTTC.

This clone was counted only a few times. The rearrangement joins TRBV28 to TRBJ2-1, with 10 positions matching TRBD2. From germline, CDR1 is MDHEN and CDR2 SYDVKM. The length of the CDR3 is 17 residues. Trimming took 6 bases from V and 7 from J; bases not matched to a gene: 15. The CDR3 sequence is CASSRGGLAGVGNEQFF. In DNA form, the CDR3 reads TGTGCCAGCAGCCGAGGGGGCCTAGCGGGAGTGGGGAATGAGCAGTTCTTC.

The sample holds a few counts of this clone. The chain employs TRBV2 and TRBJ2-7; the match to TRBD1 covers 7 bases. The germline gives CDR1 SNHLY, CDR2 FYNNEI. This CDR3 region has 13 residues. J gave up 6 bases and V 6 bases, and 8 bases lay outside the gene matches. The CDR3 is CASRHRQGSEQYF. The DNA for the CDR3 is TGTGCCAGCAGGCACAGACAGGGTTCCGAGCAGTACTTC. Full variable domain (rest looked up from reference TRBV2 and TRBJ2-7): EPEVTQTPSHQVTQMGQEVILRCVPISNHLYFYWYRQILGQKVEFLVSFYNNEISEKSEIFDDQFSVERPDGSNFTLKIRSTKLEDSAMYFCASRHRQGSEQYFGPGTRLTVT.

The chain couples TRBV7-9 to TRBJ2-7; D unclear. Germline values: CDR1 SEHNR, CDR2 FQNEAQ (reference sequence). The CDR3 extends over 11 amino acids. The V end lost 1 base, the J end lost 6 bases, and 4 bases lay between the germline ends. CDR3 coding DNA: TGTGCCAGCAGCTTAGGAGCCGAGCAGTACTTC. This sequence encodes CASSLGAEQYF.

This clone was found a few times. The chain joins TRBV10-3 to TRBJ2-5; 7 bases line up with TRBD2. The CDR3 totals 15 residues. V was clipped by 6 bases and J by 5 bases; unmatched bases: 12. The V gene's germline CDR1 is ENHRY and CDR2 SYGVKD. Written as DNA, the CDR3 is TGTGCCATCAGCGAACGGGAGGTTGGTTTGGAGACCCAGTACTTC. It is translated as CAISEREVGLETQYF.

The chain has TRBV30 and TRBJ2-7; 12 bases align to TRBD1. J was trimmed by 5 bases and V by 8 bases; bases with no gene match: 4. Germline V gene lookup returns CDR1 GTSNPN and CDR2 SVGIG (reference sequence). There are 12 residues in the CDR3. As DNA, the CDR3 is TGTGCCGCGGGGACAGGGGGCGACGAGCAGTACTTC. Translating it yields CAAGTGGDEQYF.

This clone was seen only a few times. This chain links TRBV29-1 with TRBJ2-1; 11 positions match TRBD2. Losses at the gene ends were 3 bases for V and 7 bases for J; bases not matched to a gene: 2. CDR1 is SQVTM and CDR2 is ANQGSEA in the germline V gene. This CDR3 is 13 amino acids long. The CDR3 nucleotides read TGCAGCGTTGAGCCTAGCGGGAGGAATGAGCAGTTCTTC. Protein sequence: CSVEPSGRNEQFF.

This clone was picked up a small number of times. The chain uses TRBV6-1 and TRBJ2-2; 8 positions match TRBD2. The V gene end was trimmed by 9 bases and the J gene end by 0 bases; junction bases not matched to a gene: 6. Germline assignment: CDR1 MNHNS and CDR2 SASEGT. The CDR3 length is 15 residues. The CDR3 spells CASPPGLANTGELFF. The CDR3 nucleotides read TGTGCCAGTCCGCCGGGACTAGCGAACACCGGGGAGCTGTTTTTT.

This clone occurred many times. The V call is TRBV29-1, the J call TRBJ2-4; the D gene is possibly TRBD1 (5 bases). V lost 1 base to trimming and J lost 5 bases, with 6 bases between them. The CDR3 is 12 amino acids. Germline CDR1 and CDR2: SQVTM and ANQGSEA. The chain's CDR3 is CSVEAGQNIQYF. In DNA form, the CDR3 reads TGCAGCGTTGAAGCAGGGCAAAACATTCAGTACTTC.

The rearrangement uses TRBV4-2 and TRBJ2-7, with 8 bases identical to TRBD2. J gave up 4 bases and V 4 bases, and 9 bases lay outside the gene matches. Germline CDR1 is LGHNA and CDR2 is YNFKEQ. The CDR3 spans 15 residues. CDR3 sequence: CASSRETSVGYEQYF. The CDR3 DNA is TGTGCCAGCAGCCGAGAGACTAGCGTGGGGTACGAGCAGTACTTC.

The rearrangement joins TRBV29-1 to TRBJ2-1; TRBD1 matches 7 bases. The CDR3 spans 12 residues. The trim removed 4 bases at V and 9 bases at J, leaving 6 bases unmatched. Germline V lookup: CDR1 SQVTM, CDR2 ANQGSEA. The CDR3 protein is CSVGRGRGEQFF. In DNA form, the CDR3 reads TGCAGCGTTGGTAGGGGGCGAGGTGAGCAGTTCTTC.

This chain uses TRBV6-5 with TRBJ2-5, with TRBD2 matching 8 bases. CDR3 length equals 16 residues. Germline V CDR1 and CDR2: MNHEY, SVGAGI. V dropped 2 bases and J dropped 0; count of bases not matched to a gene: 5. This CDR3 is CASSYAASGYQETQYF. The DNA for the CDR3 is TGTGCCAGCAGTTACGCGGCTAGCGGGTACCAAGAGACCCAGTACTTC.

This chain links TRBV5-8 with TRBJ2-7, with 8 bases matching TRBD2. Germline assignment: CDR1 SGHTS and CDR2 YDEGEE. Unmatched junction bases numbered 5, after V lost 4 bases and J lost 5 bases. The CDR3 is 13 residues long. CDR3 coding DNA: TGTGCCAGCAGCGTCGGGAGGGGGGACGAGCAGTACTTC. This gives the protein CASSVGRGDEQYF.

The chain recombines TRBV4-2 with TRBJ1-2; 7 bases are a match to TRBD1. With 2 bases clipped from V and 2 bases from J, the junction kept 8 bases outside the gene matches. Germline CDR1 is LGHNA and CDR2 is YNFKEQ. The CDR3 runs 16 residues. The CDR3: CASSQSSGTENYGYTF. CDR3 DNA: TGTGCCAGCAGCCAATCTTCCGGGACAGAGAACTATGGCTACACCTTC.

J is TRBJ2-5 and V is TRBV5-6; 8 nucleotides align to TRBD1. The CDR3 runs 16 residues. Germline V lookup: CDR1 SGHDT, CDR2 YYEEEE. The V gene end was trimmed by 4 bases and the J gene end by 5 bases; junction bases not matched to a gene: 13. The chain's CDR3 is CASSVTARGQGETQYF. CDR3 in DNA: TGTGCCAGCAGCGTGACGGCCAGGGGGCAGGGGGAGACCCAGTACTTC. Based on the CDR3 plus reference TRBV5-6 and TRBJ2-5, the full variable domain is DAGVTQSPTHLIKTRGQQVTLRCSPKSGHDTVSWYQQALGQGPQFIFQYYEEEERQRGNFPDRFSGHQFPNYSSELNVNALLLGDSALYLCASSVTARGQGETQYFGPGTRLLVL.

This sequence joins TRBV7-9 and TRBJ2-7, with 7 bases fitting TRBD2. The V and J ends lost 5 bases and 1 base, in that order; junction bases with no gene match: 11. This CDR3 is 16 amino acids long. Per the germline V gene, CDR1 is SEHNR and CDR2 is FQNEAQ (reference sequence). CDR3 loop: CASSLMTSRTSYEQYF. The CDR3 DNA is TGTGCCAGCAGCCTGATGACTAGCCGAACGTCCTACGAGCAGTACTTC.

The chain uses TRBV4-3 and TRBJ2-3; weak D call: TRBD1 (5 bases). V lost 0 bases, J lost 5 bases, and 9 bases lay in between. CDR1 is LGHNA and CDR2 is YSLEER in the germline V gene. The CDR3 contains 14 residues. Here the CDR3 reads CASSQDVREDTQYF. In DNA form, the CDR3 reads TGCGCCAGCAGCCAAGATGTCAGGGAAGATACGCAGTATTTT.

This clone has more than one count but fewer than ten. The chain carries TRBV28 and TRBJ1-2; D might be TRBD1 (6 bases). Trimming removed 6 bases at V and 3 bases at J, with 14 bases between. CDR3 length: 14 residues. CDR1 is MDHEN, CDR2 SYDVKM, per germline. The CDR3 coding sequence is TGTGCCAGCAGGGACAGTTCTGTTGACTATGGCTACACCTTC. Its translation is CASRDSSVDYGYTF.

The chain couples TRBV5-1 to TRBJ2-1, with 9 bases fitting TRBD2. V gave up 4 bases and J gave up 5 bases; unmatched junction bases: 7. Germline V gene lookup returns CDR1 SGHRS and CDR2 YFSETQ. This CDR3 has 15 amino acids. The CDR3 DNA sequence: TGCGCCAGCAGCGTAAGACTAGCGGTTGACAATGAGCAGTTCTTC. Amino acids: CASSVRLAVDNEQFF.

This clone has more than one count but fewer than ten. The chain combines TRBV6-1 with TRBJ2-7, with D possibly TRBD2 on 5 matching bases. Trimming shortened V by 8 bases and J by 4 bases, and 12 bases separated the two germline ends. The CDR3 length is 12 residues. Per germline, CDR1 MNHNS and CDR2 SASEGT. The CDR3 DNA reads as TGTGCCAGCCGGCAGGACTCATACGAGCAGTACTTC. Protein product: CASRQDSYEQYF.

This chain joins TRBV21-1 and TRBJ2-7; TRBD1, the table's D call, lacks a check against the DNA. TRBV21-1 is listed as a pseudogene. The CDR3 loop spans 18 amino acids. The CDR3, as DNA: TGTGCCAGCAGCAAATGGGACAGCCGATTGCCGGTTCTCTACGAGCAGTACTTC. Translated, it gives CASSKWDSRLPVLYEQYF.